Following are 24 T cell receptor beta chains from one sample sequenced in a study of beta chain features in type 1 diabetes. TCRB transcripts that were expressed got sequenced, as all of the isolated RNA had been reverse transcribed. Data came from immunoSEQ multiplex PCR; TCRdb stores just in-frame clones and leaves some out. The table shows about 350,000 clones, with around a fifth occurring only once. Sequencing used naive CD4+ T cells from blood. The receptors were gathered from a woman under 30 in good health.

This chain's CDR3 is CASSTSLETQYF. The CDR3 DNA reads as TGTGCCAGCAGCACTAGCTTGGAGACCCAGTACTTC. The chain joins TRBV9 to TRBJ2-5; D is perhaps TRBD2 (6 bases). Trimming stripped 4 bases from V and 5 bases from J, with 9 bases between. From germline, CDR1 is SGDLS and CDR2 YYNGEE. The CDR3 contains 12 residues.

J is TRBJ2-7 and V is TRBV10-2; TRBD2 agrees at 7 bases. This CDR3 has 13 amino acids. Germline V gene data show CDR1 as WSHSY and CDR2 as SAAADI. The V segment lost 4 bases and the J segment 3 bases; nucleotides outside the gene matches: 3. The CDR3 nucleotides read TGCGCCAGCAGTGTTAGGGAGGGCTACGAGCAGTACTTC. Protein product: CASSVREGYEQYF.

In its sample, this clone was seen a few times. As DNA, the CDR3 is TGTGCCACCAGCAGAGCCTGGACAGGGGTAGGGCAGCCCCAGCATTTT. Translating gives CATSRAWTGVGQPQHF. J is TRBJ1-5 and V is TRBV15; 9 bases line up with TRBD1. From germline, CDR1 is LNHNV and CDR2 YYDKDF (reference sequence). With V trimmed by 1 base and J by 7 bases, 8 bases remained unmatched. The CDR3 spans 16 residues.

This clone was observed a few times. The rearrangement uses TRBV30 and TRBJ1-2; no clear D gene. Trimming took 3 bases from V and 7 from J, leaving 6 bases between them. Germline CDR1 and CDR2: GTSNPN and SVGIG (reference sequence). The CDR3 consists of 10 residues. In DNA, the CDR3 is TGTGCCTGGAGGAGGGTTGGCTACACCTTC. The encoded protein is CAWRRVGYTF.

This clone was counted only a few times. The V gene is TRBV5-6, the J gene TRBJ1-2, with D perhaps TRBD1 (5 bases). V was cut by 4 bases and J by 7 bases, with 8 bases left in between. The CDR3 contains 11 residues. The V gene's germline CDR1 is SGHDT and CDR2 YYEEEE. The CDR3 nucleotides are TGTGCCAGCAGCATAAGGGGTGGCTACACCTTC. Its translation: CASSIRGGYTF. The complete variable domain, with remaining parts taken from reference TRBV5-6 and TRBJ1-2, reads DAGVTQSPTHLIKTRGQQVTLRCSPKSGHDTVSWYQQALGQGPQFIFQYYEEEERQRGNFPDRFSGHQFPNYSSELNVNALLLGDSALYLCASSIRGGYTFGSGTRLTVV.

The chain uses TRBV2 and TRBJ2-1, with D tentatively TRBD2 (5 bases). The CDR3 length is 14 residues. V was trimmed by 3 bases and J by 7 bases, leaving 13 bases between them. In germline, CDR1 is SNHLY, CDR2 FYNNEI. CDR3 nucleotide sequence: TGTGCCAGCAGTGACGGCCTAGCCAGGAATGAGCAGTTCTTC. Translated: CASSDGLARNEQFF.

This chain connects TRBV28 to TRBJ1-2; a possible D gene is TRBD1 (5 bases). V lost 4 bases to trimming and J lost 2 bases, with 14 bases between them. Germline CDR1 is MDHEN and CDR2 is SYDVKM. The CDR3 has 15 amino acids. The CDR3 DNA reads TGTGCCAGCAGTTCCCCCATGGGGGGGAACTATGGCTACACCTTC. Translated, it gives CASSSPMGGNYGYTF.

This clone was observed a handful of times. The chain carries TRBV5-4 and TRBJ1-2; the match to TRBD1 covers 9 bases. The trim removed 4 bases at V and 8 bases at J, leaving 9 bases unmatched. Germline values: CDR1 SGHNT, CDR2 YYREEE (reference sequence). There are 14 residues in the CDR3. The CDR3 region has the DNA TGTGCCAGCAGCCCCGCGGGACAGGGTAAAGGCTACACCTTC. Protein product: CASSPAGQGKGYTF.

The CDR3 region has the DNA TGTGCCAGCCATCCCTCGGGACAGTTGAACACTGAAGCTTTCTTT. This translates into CASHPSGQLNTEAFF. This chain uses TRBV9 with TRBJ1-1; 7 nucleotides agree with TRBD1. Germline lookup yields CDR1 SGDLS and CDR2 YYNGEE. This CDR3 has 15 amino acids. V was pared by 7 bases and J by 0 bases, with 9 bases of the junction left unmatched.

This clone was counted only a few times. In DNA, the CDR3 is TGTGCCAGCAGTCAGCGGCGGGGCGCGGACACTGAAGCTTTCTTT. It yields the protein CASSQRRGADTEAFF. The chain carries TRBV2 and TRBJ1-1, with a weak D call TRBD1 (5 bases). The CDR3 is made up of 15 amino acids. V was cut by 5 bases and J by 3 bases, with 16 bases left in between. Germline-derived CDR1 and CDR2 are SNHLY and FYNNEI.

This clone was seen a few times. The genes are TRBV19 and TRBJ2-2; weak D call: TRBD2 (6 bases). The germline gives CDR1 LNHDA, CDR2 SQIVND (reference sequence). This CDR3 has 16 residues. V dropped 5 bases and J dropped 5 bases, with 18 bases sitting between them. The DNA of the CDR3 is TGTGCCAGTAGTGGGACGGCCCACGGGGGAACCGGGGAGCTGTTTTTT. It encodes CASSGTAHGGTGELFF.

The J gene is TRBJ2-6, the V gene TRBV5-1; D unclear. Germline V gene sequence: CDR1 SGHRS, CDR2 YFSETQ. V was trimmed by 0 bases and J by 0 bases, leaving 10 bases between them. This CDR3 is 17 amino acids long. The CDR3 bases are TGCGCCAGCAGCTTGGGCAGCCACAGCTCTGGGGCCAACGTCCTGACTTTC. Translated, it gives CASSLGSHSSGANVLTF.

This clone has a handful of counts. This chain uses TRBV7-9 with TRBJ1-2; unclear D gene. The V gene lost 2 bases and the J gene lost 8 bases, with 6 bases spanning the gap. Germline V lookup: CDR1 SEHNR, CDR2 FQNEAQ (reference sequence). There are 11 residues in the CDR3. CDR3 sequence (DNA): TGTGCCAGCAGCTTACCGGGGGGCTACACCTTC. It encodes CASSLPGGYTF.

V and J are TRBV5-6 and TRBJ2-4, with 12 positions matching TRBD2. Trimming at V came to 4 bases and at J to 12 bases, leaving 11 bases not matched to a gene. The germline gives CDR1 SGHDT, CDR2 YYEEEE. CDR3 length: 15 amino acids. In DNA form, the CDR3 reads TGTGCCAGCAGCACCCTAGCGGGAGGGCCCTCGACTCAGTACTTC. Protein: CASSTLAGGPSTQYF.

This clone was observed a handful of times. V and J are TRBV5-1 and TRBJ1-1; D is uncertain. This CDR3 contains 16 residues. The V gene lost 0 bases and the J gene lost 1 base, with 13 bases spanning the gap. The V gene's germline CDR1 is SGHRS and CDR2 YFSETQ. The CDR3 coding sequence is TGCGCCAGCAGCTTGGAACCACGCCAGGCGAACACTGAAGCTTTCTTT. It codes for CASSLEPRQANTEAFF. The whole variable domain, filled in from reference TRBV5-1 and TRBJ1-1, reads KAGVTQTPRYLIKTRGQQVTLSCSPISGHRSVSWYQQTPGQGLQFLFEYFSETQRNKGNFPGRFSGRQFSNSRSEMNVSTLELGDSALYLCASSLEPRQANTEAFFGQGTRLTVV.

V and J are TRBV5-5 and TRBJ2-1; the match to TRBD1 covers 10 bases. Looked up from germline, CDR1 is SGHKS and CDR2 is YYEKEE (reference sequence). V lost 7 bases, J lost 7 bases, and 11 bases stayed unmatched. The CDR3 totals 15 residues. The CDR3 reads CASGVRDRGGNEQFF. The CDR3, as DNA: TGTGCCAGCGGCGTGAGGGACAGGGGAGGAAATGAGCAGTTCTTC.

V is TRBV5-8 and J is TRBJ2-7; D gene unclear. The CDR3 runs to 13 residues. The germline V gene has CDR1 SGHTS and CDR2 YDEGEE. Trimming removed 0 bases from V and 2 bases from J, with 6 bases in between. The CDR3 spells CASSLAVPYEQYF. The CDR3 coding sequence is TGTGCCAGCAGCTTGGCGGTACCCTACGAGCAGTACTTC.

This clone has only a few counts. V usage is TRBV7-8 and J usage is TRBJ2-2; the D is unclear. The CDR3 covers 14 residues. The germline V and J ends were trimmed by 4 bases and 5 bases, with 11 bases remaining between them. Germline V gene sequence: CDR1 SGHVS, CDR2 FQNEAQ. The CDR3 coding sequence is TGTGCCAGCAGCTCAAAGTCGGGTACCGGGGAGCTGTTTTTT. It specifies CASSSKSGTGELFF.

The genes are TRBV7-6 and TRBJ1-1; no clear D gene. Germline lookup yields CDR1 SGHVS and CDR2 FNYEAQ. V was shortened by 4 bases and J by 0 bases, with 6 bases between the two germline ends. CDR3 size: 13 residues. Here the CDR3 reads CASSSVLNTEAFF. The CDR3, as DNA: TGTGCCAGCAGCTCGGTCCTGAACACTGAAGCTTTCTTT.

In this sample, this clone turned up a few times. The chain employs TRBV9 and TRBJ2-5; a possible D gene is TRBD1 (5 bases). Germline V lookup: CDR1 SGDLS, CDR2 YYNGEE. The germline V and J ends were trimmed by 4 bases and 5 bases, with 12 bases remaining between them. The CDR3 sequence is 13 residues long. The CDR3 region is CASSPKPGETQYF. DNA of the CDR3: TGTGCCAGCAGCCCCAAGCCAGGGGAGACCCAGTACTTC.

In this sample, this clone turned up a few times. V gene TRBV7-9 combines with J gene TRBJ1-4, with 9 bases aligning to TRBD1. This CDR3 contains 15 residues. V shed 6 bases, J shed 7 bases, and the junction held 9 bases outside the gene matches. CDR1 and CDR2 (germline): SEHNR, FQNEAQ (reference sequence). CDR3 loop: CASSPKLGQGEKLFF. DNA for the CDR3: TGTGCCAGCAGTCCGAAGTTGGGACAGGGTGAAAAACTGTTTTTT.

This clone appeared a few times. J is TRBJ1-2 and V is TRBV7-9; D is unresolved. The CDR3 runs 16 residues. Germline CDR1 SEHNR, CDR2 FQNEAQ (reference sequence). With 5 bases removed from V and 2 bases from J, the gap between germline ends came to 18 bases. The CDR3 nucleotides read TGTGCCAGCAGCATGCGAAACCGCGAGATGAACTATGGCTACACCTTC. This sequence encodes CASSMRNREMNYGYTF.

The genes are TRBV18 and TRBJ2-7; D possibly corresponds to TRBD2 (5 bases). Trimming shortened V by 0 bases and J by 5 bases, and 14 bases separated the two germline ends. The CDR3 runs 15 residues. From germline, CDR1 is KGHSH and CDR2 LQKENI. The CDR3 is CASSPPSLVVDEQYF. The CDR3 nucleotides are TGTGCCAGCTCACCACCGTCACTAGTCGTGGACGAGCAGTACTTC.

The table lists this clone with a few counts. The CDR3 region has the DNA TGTGCCAGCAGCTTGCTGGGACAGGGAACAGAGACCCAGTACTTC. The encoded protein is CASSLLGQGTETQYF. The rearrangement links TRBV7-2 to TRBJ2-5; 9 positions agree with TRBD1. This CDR3 has 15 residues. From germline, CDR1 is SGHTA and CDR2 FQGNSA. Trimming took 3 bases from V and 4 from J; bases not matched to a gene: 6.